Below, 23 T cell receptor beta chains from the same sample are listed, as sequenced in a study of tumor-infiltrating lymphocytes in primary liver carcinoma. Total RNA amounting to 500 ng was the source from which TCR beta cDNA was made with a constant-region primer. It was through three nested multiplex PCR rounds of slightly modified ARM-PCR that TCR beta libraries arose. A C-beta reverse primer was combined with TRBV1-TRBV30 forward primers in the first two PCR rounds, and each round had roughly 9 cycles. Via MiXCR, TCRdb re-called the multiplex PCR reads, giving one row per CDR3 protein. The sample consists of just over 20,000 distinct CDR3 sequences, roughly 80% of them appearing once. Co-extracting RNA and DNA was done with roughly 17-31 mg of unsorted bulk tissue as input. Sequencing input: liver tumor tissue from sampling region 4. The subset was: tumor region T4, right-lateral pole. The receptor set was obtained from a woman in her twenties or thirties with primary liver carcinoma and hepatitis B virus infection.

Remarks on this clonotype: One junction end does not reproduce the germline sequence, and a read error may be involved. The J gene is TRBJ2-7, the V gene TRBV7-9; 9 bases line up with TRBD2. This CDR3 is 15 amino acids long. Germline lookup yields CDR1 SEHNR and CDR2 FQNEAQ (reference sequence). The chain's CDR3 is CTSSWGLAAPYEQYF. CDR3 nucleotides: TGTACCAGCAGTTGGGGACTAGCCGCTCCCTACGAGCAGTACTTC.

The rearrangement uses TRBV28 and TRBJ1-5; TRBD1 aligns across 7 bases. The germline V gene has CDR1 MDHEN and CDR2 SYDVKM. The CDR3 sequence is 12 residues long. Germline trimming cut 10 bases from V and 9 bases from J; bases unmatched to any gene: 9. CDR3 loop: CANRPGGRPQHF. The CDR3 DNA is TGTGCCAACAGGCCAGGGGGACGGCCCCAGCATTTT.

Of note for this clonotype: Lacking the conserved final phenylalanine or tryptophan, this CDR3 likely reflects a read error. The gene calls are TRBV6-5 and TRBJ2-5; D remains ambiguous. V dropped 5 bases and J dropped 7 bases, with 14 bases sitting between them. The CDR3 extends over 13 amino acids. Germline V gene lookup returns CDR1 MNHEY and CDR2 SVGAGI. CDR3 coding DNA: TGTGCCAGCAGTACCGGCAGGTGGCTGACCCAGTACATC. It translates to CASSTGRWLTQYI.

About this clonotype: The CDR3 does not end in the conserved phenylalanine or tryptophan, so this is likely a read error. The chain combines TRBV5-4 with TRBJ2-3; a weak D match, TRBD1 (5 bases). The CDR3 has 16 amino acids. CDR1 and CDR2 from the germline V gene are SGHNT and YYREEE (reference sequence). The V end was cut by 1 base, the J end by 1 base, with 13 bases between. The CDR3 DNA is TGTGCCAGCAGCTTGAGGCAAGGCAGGGGCACAGATACGCAGTATTAT. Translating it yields CASSLRQGRGTDTQYY.

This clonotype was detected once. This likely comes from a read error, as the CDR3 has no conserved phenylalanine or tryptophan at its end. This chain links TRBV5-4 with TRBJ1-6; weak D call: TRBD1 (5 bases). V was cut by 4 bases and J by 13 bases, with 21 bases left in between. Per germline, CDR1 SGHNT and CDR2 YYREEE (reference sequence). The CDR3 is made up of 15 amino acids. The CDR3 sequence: CASSPRAGDNPPLHY. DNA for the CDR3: TGTGCCAGCAGCCCAAGGGCGGGGGATAATCCGCCCCTCCACTAT.

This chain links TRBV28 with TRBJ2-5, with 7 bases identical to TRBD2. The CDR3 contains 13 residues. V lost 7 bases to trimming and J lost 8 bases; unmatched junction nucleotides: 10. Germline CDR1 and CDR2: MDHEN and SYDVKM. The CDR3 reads CASIRRGVETQYF. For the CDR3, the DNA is TGTGCCAGCATCCGCCGGGGGGTTGAAACCCAGTACTTC. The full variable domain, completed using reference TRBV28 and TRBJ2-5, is DVKVTQSSRYLVKRTGEKVFLECVQDMDHENMFWYRQDPGLGLRLIYFSYDVKMKEKGDIPEGYSVSREKKERFSLILESASTNQTSMYLCASIRRGVETQYFGPGTRLLVL.

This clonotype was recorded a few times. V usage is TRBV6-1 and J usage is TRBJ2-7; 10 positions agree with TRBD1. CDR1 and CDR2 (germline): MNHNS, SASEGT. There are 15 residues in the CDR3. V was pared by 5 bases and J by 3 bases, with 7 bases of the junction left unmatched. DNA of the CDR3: TGTGCCAGCAGTTCGCCCGGGACAGGGGTCTACGAGCAGTACTTC. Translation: CASSSPGTGVYEQYF.

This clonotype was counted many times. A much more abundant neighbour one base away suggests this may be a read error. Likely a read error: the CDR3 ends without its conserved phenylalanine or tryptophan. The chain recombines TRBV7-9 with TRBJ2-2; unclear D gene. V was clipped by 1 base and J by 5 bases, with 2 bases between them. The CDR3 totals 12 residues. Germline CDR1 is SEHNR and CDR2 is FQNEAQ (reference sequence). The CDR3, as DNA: TGTGCCAGCAGCTTAGGAACCGGGGAGCTGTTTTCT. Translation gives CASSLGTGELFS.

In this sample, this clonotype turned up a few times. Here the CDR3 DNA reads TGCAGCGCCGCCCGGGATGCTTCGAAAGGGCAGTTCTTC. It codes for CSAARDASKGQFF. This chain links TRBV29-1 with TRBJ2-1; D is perhaps TRBD2 (5 bases). Trimming removed 7 bases from V and 12 bases from J, with 22 bases in between. Germline assignment: CDR1 SQVTM and CDR2 ANQGSEA. The CDR3 extends over 13 amino acids.

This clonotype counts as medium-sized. As DNA, the CDR3 is TGTGCCAGCATTCAAACACCTGGGAGGGCCCGAGGAGATACGCAGTATTTT. Translating gives CASIQTPGRARGDTQYF. The rearrangement joins TRBV6-6 to TRBJ2-3, with TRBD2 matching over 7 bases. The germline CDR1 and CDR2 sequences are MNHNY and SVGAGI (reference sequence). The V gene end was trimmed by 7 bases and the J gene end by 5 bases; junction bases not matched to a gene: 18. The CDR3 length is 17 residues.

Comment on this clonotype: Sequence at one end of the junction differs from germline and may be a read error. CDR3 sequence reads: CASSQDGRGCGYAF. For the CDR3, the DNA is TGCGCCAGCAGCCAAGACGGGCGGGGGTGTGGCTACGCCTTC. V is TRBV4-1 and J is TRBJ1-2; TRBD1 might be the D (5 bases). CDR3 length equals 14 residues. Germline CDR1 and CDR2: MGHRA and YSYEKL.

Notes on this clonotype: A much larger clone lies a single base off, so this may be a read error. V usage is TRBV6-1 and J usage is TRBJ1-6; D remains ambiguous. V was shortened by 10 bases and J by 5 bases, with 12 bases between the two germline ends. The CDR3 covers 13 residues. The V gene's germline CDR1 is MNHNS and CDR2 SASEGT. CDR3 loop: CAIRTADNSPLHF. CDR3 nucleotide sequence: TGTGCCATCAGGACCGCCGATAATTCACCCCTCCACTTT.

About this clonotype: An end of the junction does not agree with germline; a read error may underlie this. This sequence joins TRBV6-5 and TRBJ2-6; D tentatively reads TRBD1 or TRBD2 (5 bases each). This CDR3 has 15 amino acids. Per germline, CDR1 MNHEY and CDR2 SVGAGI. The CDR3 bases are TGTGCCACCAGACTACGGTGGTTTGGGGCCAATGTCCTGACTTTC. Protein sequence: CATRLRWFGANVLTF.

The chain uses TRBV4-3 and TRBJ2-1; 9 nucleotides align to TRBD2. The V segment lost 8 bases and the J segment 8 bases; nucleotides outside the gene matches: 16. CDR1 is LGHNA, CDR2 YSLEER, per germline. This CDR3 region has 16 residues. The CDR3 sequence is CASAQNVAGASDEQFF. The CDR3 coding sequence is TGCGCCAGCGCCCAAAACGTAGCGGGAGCCAGTGATGAGCAGTTCTTC.

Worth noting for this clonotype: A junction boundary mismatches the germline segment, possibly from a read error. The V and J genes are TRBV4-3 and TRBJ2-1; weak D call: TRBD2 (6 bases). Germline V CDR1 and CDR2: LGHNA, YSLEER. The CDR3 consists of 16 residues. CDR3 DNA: TGCGTCAGCAGCCAAGATGCGGGAAGTTCCTACAATGAGCAGATCTTC. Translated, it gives CVSSQDAGSSYNEQIF.

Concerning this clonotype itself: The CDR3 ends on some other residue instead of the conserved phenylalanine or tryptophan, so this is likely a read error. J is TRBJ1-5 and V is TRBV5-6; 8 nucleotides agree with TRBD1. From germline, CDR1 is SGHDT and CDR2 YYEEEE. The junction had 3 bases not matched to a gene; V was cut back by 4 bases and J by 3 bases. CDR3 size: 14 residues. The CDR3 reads CASSTGGNNQPQHS. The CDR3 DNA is TGTGCCAGCAGCACAGGGGGAAACAATCAGCCCCAGCATTCT.

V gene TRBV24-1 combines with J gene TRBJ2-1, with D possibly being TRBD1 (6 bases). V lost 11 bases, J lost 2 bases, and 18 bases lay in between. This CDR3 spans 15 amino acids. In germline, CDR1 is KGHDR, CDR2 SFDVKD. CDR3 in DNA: TGTGCCATCAGGGGAAAGGATAGCACCTACAATGAGCAGTTCTTC. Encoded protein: CAIRGKDSTYNEQFF.

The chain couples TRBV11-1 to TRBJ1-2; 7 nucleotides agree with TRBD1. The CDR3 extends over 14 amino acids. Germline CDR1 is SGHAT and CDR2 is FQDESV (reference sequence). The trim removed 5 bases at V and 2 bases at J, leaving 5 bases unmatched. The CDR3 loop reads CASSAQTGNYGYTF. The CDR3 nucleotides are TGTGCCAGCAGCGCTCAGACAGGGAACTATGGCTACACCTTC.

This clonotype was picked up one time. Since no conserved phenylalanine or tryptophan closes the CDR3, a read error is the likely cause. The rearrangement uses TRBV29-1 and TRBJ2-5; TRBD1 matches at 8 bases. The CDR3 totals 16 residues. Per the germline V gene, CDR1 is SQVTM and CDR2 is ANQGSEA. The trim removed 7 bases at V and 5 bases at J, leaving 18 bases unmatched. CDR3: CSATGEMGSVMETQYL. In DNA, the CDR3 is TGCAGCGCGACAGGGGAGATGGGTTCTGTGATGGAGACCCAGTACCTC.

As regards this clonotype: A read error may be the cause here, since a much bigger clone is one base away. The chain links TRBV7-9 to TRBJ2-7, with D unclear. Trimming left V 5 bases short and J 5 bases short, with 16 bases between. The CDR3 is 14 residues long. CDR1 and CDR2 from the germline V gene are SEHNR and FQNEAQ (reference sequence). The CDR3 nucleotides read TGTGCCAGCAGCCTCCCGAGTCACCGCCACGAGCAGTACTTC. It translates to CASSLPSHRHEQYF.

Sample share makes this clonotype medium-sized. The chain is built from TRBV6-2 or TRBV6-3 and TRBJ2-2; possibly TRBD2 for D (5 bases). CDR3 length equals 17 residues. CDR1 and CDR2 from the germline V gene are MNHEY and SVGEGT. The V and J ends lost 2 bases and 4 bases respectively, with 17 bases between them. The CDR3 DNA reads TGTGCCAGCAGTTACCCCCCCGGGGAGAGAGGCACCGGGGAGCTGTTTTTT. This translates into CASSYPPGERGTGELFF.

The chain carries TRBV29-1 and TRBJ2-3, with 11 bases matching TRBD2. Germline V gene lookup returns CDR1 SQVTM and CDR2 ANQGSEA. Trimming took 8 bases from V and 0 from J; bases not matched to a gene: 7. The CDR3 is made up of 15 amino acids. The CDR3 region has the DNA TGCAGCACATCAGGGACTAGCGGTAGCACAGATACGCAGTATTTT. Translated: CSTSGTSGSTDTQYF.

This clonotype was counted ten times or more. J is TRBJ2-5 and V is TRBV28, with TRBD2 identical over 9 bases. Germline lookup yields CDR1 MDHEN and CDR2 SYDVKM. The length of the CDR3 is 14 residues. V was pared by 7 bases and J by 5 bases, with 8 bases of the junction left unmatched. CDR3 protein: CASIGREGRETQYF. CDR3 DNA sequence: TGTGCCAGCATCGGGCGGGAGGGCAGGGAGACCCAGTACTTC.